This is a list of T cell receptor beta chains from one sample in a study of blood T cell repertoires in COVID-19. TCRdb's copy holds only in-frame clones and misses some; the assay was immunoSEQ multiplex PCR. The repertoire consists of approximately 240,000 clones, with roughly 84% occurring once and the leading ten covering about 3%. Source material: peripheral blood. Receptors originate from a woman between 25 and 40 years old who had recovered from COVID-19. Both conserved end residues are part of each CDR3. Each record gives: D gene, V gene, clone size, J gene, CDR3 protein, CDR3 DNA. The D gene is left open where the match is weak. Only some rows state a clone size, as once, few, many or a class for expanded clones.

D: TRBD2; V: TRBV28; size: NA; J: TRBJ2-7; CDR3: CASSSASDPGLAGHHYEQYF; DNA: TGTGCCAGCAGTTCCGCCTCCGATCCGGGACTAGCGGGGCACCACTACGAGCAGTACTTC
D: TRBD1; V: TRBV4-2; size: NA; J: TRBJ1-6; CDR3: CASSQDINRYRGRDSPLHF; DNA: TGTGCCAGCAGCCAAGATATAAACCGGTACAGGGGGCGGGATTCACCCCTCCACTTT
D: NA; V: TRBV7-3; size: NA; J: TRBJ2-5; CDR3: CASSSGQQETQYF; DNA: TGTGCCAGCAGCTCCGGACAACAAGAGACCCAGTACTTC
D: NA; V: TRBV10-1; size: few; J: TRBJ2-2; CDR3: CASRLDRNTGELFF; DNA: TGCGCCAGCAGACTCGACAGGAACACCGGGGAGCTGTTTTTT
D: TRBD1; V: TRBV27; size: many; J: TRBJ2-1; CDR3: CASSPRTGANEQFF; DNA: TGTGCCAGCAGTCCGCGGACAGGGGCGAATGAGCAGTTCTTC
D: TRBD1; V: TRBV5-4; size: NA; J: TRBJ1-2; CDR3: CASSPDRGRGYTF; DNA: TGTGCCAGCAGCCCGGACAGGGGTCGGGGCTACACCTTC
D: TRBD2; V: TRBV27; size: NA; J: TRBJ2-3; CDR3: CASASGGPTDTQYF; DNA: TGTGCCAGCGCCTCGGGAGGTCCCACAGATACGCAGTATTTT
D: TRBD1; V: TRBV29-1; size: many; J: TRBJ1-1; CDR3: CSVRQGWGMNTEAFF; DNA: TGCAGCGTGCGACAGGGGTGGGGGATGAACACTGAAGCTTTCTTT
D: TRBD1; V: TRBV19; size: NA; J: TRBJ1-1; CDR3: CASSIWGTAEAFF; DNA: TGTGCCAGTAGTATATGGGGGACAGCTGAAGCTTTCTTT
D: TRBD1; V: TRBV19; size: NA; J: TRBJ1-1; CDR3: CASTPDRGMNTEAFF; DNA: TGTGCCAGTACCCCGGACAGGGGGATGAACACTGAAGCTTTCTTT
D: NA; V: TRBV27; size: NA; J: TRBJ2-5; CDR3: CASSSDAGTRRETQYF; DNA: TGTGCCAGCAGTTCCGACGCCGGGACACGGAGGGAGACCCAGTACTTC
D: NA; V: TRBV6-2/TRBV6-3; size: few; J: TRBJ2-6; CDR3: CASSQTAGANVLTF; DNA: TGTGCCAGCAGTCAGACAGCTGGGGCCAACGTCCTGACTTTC
D: TRBD1; V: TRBV5-1; size: few; J: TRBJ1-2; CDR3: CASSLVEGATLEYGYTF; DNA: TGCGCCAGCAGCTTGGTAGAGGGGGCGACTTTGGAATATGGCTACACCTTC